Sequencing of this T cell receptor (beta chain) was carried out in a study of identical twins. Study outcomes and limitations: It was possible that invariant MAIT and iNKT cells partly confounded the zero-insertion analyses. Carriage of fewer insertions was seen in abundant cord blood beta clonotypes, whereas memory repertoires showed none.

Per the germline V gene, CDR1 is SGHRS and CDR2 is YFSETQ. V was clipped by 4 bases and J by 4 bases, with 17 bases between them. The CDR3 loop spans 15 amino acids. About this clonotype: Its antigen is as yet unknown.

TCRdb re-called the 5' RACE reads through MiXCR, storing one row per CDR3 protein. The sample has 450,000 to 500,000 distinct CDR3 sequences, roughly an eighth seen once; the top ten hold about 1%. The sample also formed part of further work on yellow fever vaccine responses in identical twins. As that report states: Vaccine-induced T cell responses in twins were reportedly observed to appear partly convergent, partly personalized.

Sequences were obtained from CD4+ T cells sorted from blood. The J gene is TRBJ2-5, the V gene TRBV5-1; D may be TRBD1 (6 bases). This TCR was recovered from a woman younger than 30 in good health. As DNA, the CDR3 is TGCGCCAGCAGCCCGAGTGGGGGCAGGGGAGAGACCCAGTACTTC. It encodes CASSPSGGRGETQYF.